The 3 T cell receptor beta chains below all came from one sample that was sequenced in a study of cytomegalovirus exposure and HLA in healthy donors. The PCR contained 60 Vbeta and 13 Jbeta primers. Profiled with immunoSEQ multiplex PCR; TCRdb holds only in-frame clones, not every one. The sample includes 45,000 to 55,000 clones. Sequenced input: PBMCs. The receptors come from a woman aged 50 to 60 in good health and CMV-seropositive.

CDR3 DNA sequence: TGTGCCAGCAGCAGAGCCGGGACAGGCCAAGAGACCCAGTACTTC. Amino acids: CASSRAGTGQETQYF. This chain uses TRBV5-5 with TRBJ2-5; 8 bases align to TRBD1. V trimming: 4 bases; J trimming: 1 base; junction bases outside the gene matches: 6. CDR1 is SGHKS, CDR2 YYEKEE, per germline (reference sequence). The CDR3 extends over 15 amino acids.

The V call is TRBV7-8, the J call TRBJ2-7; TRBD2 matches 7 bases. The germline V gene encodes CDR1 SGHVS and CDR2 FQNEAQ. CDR3 length: 14 residues. Unmatched junction bases numbered 4, after V lost 3 bases and J lost 2 bases. Written as DNA, the CDR3 is TGTGCCAGCAGCTTCCGGGACTACACCTACGAGCAGTACTTC. Its translation: CASSFRDYTYEQYF. Supplemented by reference TRBV7-8 and TRBJ2-7, the full variable domain reads GAGVSQSPRYKVAKRGQDVALRCDPISGHVSLFWYQQALGQGPEFLTYFQNEAQLDKSGLPSDRFFAERPEGSVSTLKIQRTQQEDSAVYLCASSFRDYTYEQYFGPGTRLTVT.

The chain employs TRBV19 and TRBJ2-1, with 10 bases identical to TRBD2. Germline V gene sequence: CDR1 LNHDA, CDR2 SQIVND (reference sequence). This CDR3 comprises 15 residues. V was pared by 2 bases and J by 7 bases, with 5 bases of the junction left unmatched. The CDR3 protein is CASSILAGELNEQFF. The CDR3 nucleotides read TGTGCCAGTAGTATACTAGCGGGAGAGCTTAATGAGCAGTTCTTC.